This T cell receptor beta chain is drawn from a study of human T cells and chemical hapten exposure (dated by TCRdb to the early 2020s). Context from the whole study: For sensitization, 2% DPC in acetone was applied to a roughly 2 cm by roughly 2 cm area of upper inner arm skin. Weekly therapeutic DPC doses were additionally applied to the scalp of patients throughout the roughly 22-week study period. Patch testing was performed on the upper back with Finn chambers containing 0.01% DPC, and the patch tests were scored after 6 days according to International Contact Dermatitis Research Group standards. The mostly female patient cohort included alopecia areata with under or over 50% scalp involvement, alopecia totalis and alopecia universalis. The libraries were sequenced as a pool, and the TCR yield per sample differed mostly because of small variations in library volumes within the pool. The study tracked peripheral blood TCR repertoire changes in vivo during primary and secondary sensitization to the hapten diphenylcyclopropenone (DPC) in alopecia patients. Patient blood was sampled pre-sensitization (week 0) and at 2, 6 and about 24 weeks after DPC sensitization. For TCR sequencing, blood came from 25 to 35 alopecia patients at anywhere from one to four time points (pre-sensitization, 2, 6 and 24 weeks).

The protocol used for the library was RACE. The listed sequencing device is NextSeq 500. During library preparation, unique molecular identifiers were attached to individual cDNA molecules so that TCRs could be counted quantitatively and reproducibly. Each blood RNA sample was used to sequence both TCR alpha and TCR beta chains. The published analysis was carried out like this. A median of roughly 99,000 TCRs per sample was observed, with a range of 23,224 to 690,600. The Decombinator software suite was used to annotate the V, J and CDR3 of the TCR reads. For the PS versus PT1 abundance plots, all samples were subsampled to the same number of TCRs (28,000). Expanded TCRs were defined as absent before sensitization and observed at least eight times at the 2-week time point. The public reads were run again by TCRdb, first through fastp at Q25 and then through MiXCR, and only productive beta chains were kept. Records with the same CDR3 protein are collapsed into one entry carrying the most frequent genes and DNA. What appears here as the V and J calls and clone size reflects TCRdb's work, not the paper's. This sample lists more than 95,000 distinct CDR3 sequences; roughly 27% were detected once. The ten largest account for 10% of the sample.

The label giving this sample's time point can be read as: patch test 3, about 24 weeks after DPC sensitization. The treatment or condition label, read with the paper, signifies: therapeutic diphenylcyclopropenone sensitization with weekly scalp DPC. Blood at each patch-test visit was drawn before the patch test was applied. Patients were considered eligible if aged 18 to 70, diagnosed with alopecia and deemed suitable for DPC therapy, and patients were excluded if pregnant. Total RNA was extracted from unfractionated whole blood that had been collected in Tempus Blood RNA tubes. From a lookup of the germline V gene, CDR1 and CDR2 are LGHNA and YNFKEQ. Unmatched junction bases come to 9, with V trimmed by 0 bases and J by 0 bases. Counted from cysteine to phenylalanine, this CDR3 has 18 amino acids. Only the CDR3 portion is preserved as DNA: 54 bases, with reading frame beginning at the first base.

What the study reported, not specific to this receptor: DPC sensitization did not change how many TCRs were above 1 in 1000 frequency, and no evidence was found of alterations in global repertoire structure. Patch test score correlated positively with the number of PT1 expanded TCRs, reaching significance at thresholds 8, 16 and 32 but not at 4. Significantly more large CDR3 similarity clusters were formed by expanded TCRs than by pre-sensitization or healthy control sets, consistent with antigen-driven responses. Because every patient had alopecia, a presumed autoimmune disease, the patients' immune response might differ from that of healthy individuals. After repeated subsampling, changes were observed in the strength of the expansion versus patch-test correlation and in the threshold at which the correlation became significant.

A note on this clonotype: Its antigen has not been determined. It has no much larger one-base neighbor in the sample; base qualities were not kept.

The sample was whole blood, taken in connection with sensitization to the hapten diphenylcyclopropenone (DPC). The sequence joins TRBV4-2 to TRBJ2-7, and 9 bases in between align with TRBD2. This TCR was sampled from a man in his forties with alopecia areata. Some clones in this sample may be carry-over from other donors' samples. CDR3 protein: CASSQDRASGTSSYEQYF. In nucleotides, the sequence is TGTGCCAGCAGCCAAGATCGGGCTAGCGGGACGAGCTCCTACGAGCAGTACTTC.